This is a list of T cell receptor beta chains from one sample in a study of CD8+CD57+ T cells in acquired aplastic anemia. TCRdb redid the calling of the reads with MiXCR, one entry per CDR3 protein. The sample shows 180,000 or so distinct CDR3 sequences, 40% to 55% of them seen only once. The sequenced material came from sorted CD4+, CD8+, or CD8+CD57+ T cells (not recorded which) from PBMCs. The receptor source for this set is a human donor with aplastic anemia. Each CDR3 is given without its conserved first and last residue. Not all rows give a size; the values are once, few, many and, for expanded clones, a class.

V gene,clone size,CDR3 protein
TRBV19,many,ASSIGTDTEAF
TRBV5-1,.,ASSRAGGGDTQY
TRBV7-9,many,ASSLDNNEQF
TRBV29-1,.,SVVPGATYEQY
TRBV2,.,ASSPGQGLYGYT
TRBV10-3,.,AITPQVQRGYT
TRBV2,many,ASSELGQPNQPQH
TRBV25-1,.,ASKDRPTDTQY
TRBV9,.,ASSVGLAGGDNEQF
TRBV28,.,ASSRGGPGEIQY
TRBV5-5,many,ASSLAAGVGEAF
TRBV9,many,ASTDSGGAGDTQY
TRBV15,.,AASRDLDHTQY
TRBV6-1,many,ASSPGDKSLTYEQY
TRBV14,many,ASSQDAGHSYEQY
TRBV7-3,many,ASSARTDSGNTIY
TRBV19,many,ASISRNTEAF
TRBV15,few,ATSKSQETQY
TRBV5-1,.,ASSEQGKGTEAF
TRBV7-9,.,ASSLGGPNEQF
TRBV2,.,ASSEGGLNYEQY
TRBV10-2,.,ASKPDRQETQH